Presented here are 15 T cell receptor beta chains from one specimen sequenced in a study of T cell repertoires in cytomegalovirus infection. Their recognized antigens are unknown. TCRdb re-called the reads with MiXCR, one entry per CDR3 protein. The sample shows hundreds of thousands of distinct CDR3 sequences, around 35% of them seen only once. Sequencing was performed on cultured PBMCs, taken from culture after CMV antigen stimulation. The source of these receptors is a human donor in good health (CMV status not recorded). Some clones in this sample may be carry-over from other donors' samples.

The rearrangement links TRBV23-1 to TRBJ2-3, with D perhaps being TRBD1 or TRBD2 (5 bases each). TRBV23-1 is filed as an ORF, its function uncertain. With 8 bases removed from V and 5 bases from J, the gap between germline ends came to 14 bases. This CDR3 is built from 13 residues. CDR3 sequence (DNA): TGCGCCAGCCTAGGGACCGACCGAGATACGCAGTATTTT. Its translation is CASLGTDRDTQYF.

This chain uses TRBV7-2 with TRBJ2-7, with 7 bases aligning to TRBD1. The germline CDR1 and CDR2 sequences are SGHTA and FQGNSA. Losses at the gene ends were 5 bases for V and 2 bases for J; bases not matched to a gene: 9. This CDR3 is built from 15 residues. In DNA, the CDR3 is TGTGCCAGCAGCGGGACCGGGACAGCGACCTACGAGCAGTACTTC. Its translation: CASSGTGTATYEQYF.

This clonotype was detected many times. CDR3 sequence: CASSFFRRTDTQYF. The CDR3 DNA is TGTGCCAGCAGCTTCTTCAGGCGCACAGATACGCAGTATTTT. J is TRBJ2-3 and V is TRBV7-2; D is ambiguous. Germline values: CDR1 SGHTA, CDR2 FQGNSA. CDR3 length: 14 residues. Trimming removed 3 bases from V and 1 base from J, with 8 bases in between.

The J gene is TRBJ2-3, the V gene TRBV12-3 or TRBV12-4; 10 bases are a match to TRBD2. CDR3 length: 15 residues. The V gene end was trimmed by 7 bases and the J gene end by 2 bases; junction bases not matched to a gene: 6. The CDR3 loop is CASKQRGGVTDTQYF. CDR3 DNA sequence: TGTGCCAGCAAGCAGCGGGGGGGCGTCACAGATACGCAGTATTTT.

Here the CDR3 reads CASSFSLRTPTEAFF. The CDR3 nucleotides read TGTGCCAGCAGTTTCTCCCTCAGGACACCCACTGAAGCTTTCTTT. V gene TRBV28 combines with J gene TRBJ1-1, with TRBD1 as a possible D gene (5 bases). This CDR3 is built from 15 residues. Trimming pared 3 bases from V and 4 bases from J, leaving 15 bases between. Germline V CDR1 and CDR2: MDHEN, SYDVKM.

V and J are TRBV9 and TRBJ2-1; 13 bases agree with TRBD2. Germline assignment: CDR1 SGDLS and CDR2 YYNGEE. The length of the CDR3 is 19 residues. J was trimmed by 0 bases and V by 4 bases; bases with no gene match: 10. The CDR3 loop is CASSPRTSGRLSSYNEQFF. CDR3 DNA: TGTGCCAGCAGCCCACGGACTAGCGGGAGACTGAGCTCCTACAATGAGCAGTTCTTC.

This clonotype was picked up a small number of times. CDR3: CASSLSVLEGSYEQYF. In DNA, the CDR3 is TGTGCCAGCAGCTTATCGGTCCTGGAGGGAAGCTACGAGCAGTACTTC. The chain uses TRBV7-2 and TRBJ2-7, with D possibly being TRBD2 (6 bases). The CDR3 covers 16 residues. Trimming pared 2 bases from V and 3 bases from J, leaving 17 bases between. Per the germline V gene, CDR1 is SGHTA and CDR2 is FQGNSA.

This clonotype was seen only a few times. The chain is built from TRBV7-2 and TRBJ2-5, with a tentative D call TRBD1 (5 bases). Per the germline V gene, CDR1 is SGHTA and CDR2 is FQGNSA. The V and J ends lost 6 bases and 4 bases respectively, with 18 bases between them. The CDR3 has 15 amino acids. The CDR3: CASSSIGALTETQYF. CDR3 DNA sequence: TGTGCCAGCAGTTCCATTGGGGCATTAACAGAGACCCAGTACTTC.

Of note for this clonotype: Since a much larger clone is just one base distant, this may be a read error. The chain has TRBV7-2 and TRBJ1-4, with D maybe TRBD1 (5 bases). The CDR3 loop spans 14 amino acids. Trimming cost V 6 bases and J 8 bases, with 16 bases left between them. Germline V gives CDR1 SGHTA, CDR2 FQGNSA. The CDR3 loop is CASRRGRNGEKLFF. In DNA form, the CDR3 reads TGTGCCAGCAGAAGGGGCAGGAACGGCGAAAAACTGTTTTTT.

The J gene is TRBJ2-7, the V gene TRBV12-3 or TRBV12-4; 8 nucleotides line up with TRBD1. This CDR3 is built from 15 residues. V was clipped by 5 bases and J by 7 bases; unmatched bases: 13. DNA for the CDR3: TGTGCCAGCAGTCTCCGACAGGGGAGCATGGGAGAGCAGTACTTC. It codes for CASSLRQGSMGEQYF.

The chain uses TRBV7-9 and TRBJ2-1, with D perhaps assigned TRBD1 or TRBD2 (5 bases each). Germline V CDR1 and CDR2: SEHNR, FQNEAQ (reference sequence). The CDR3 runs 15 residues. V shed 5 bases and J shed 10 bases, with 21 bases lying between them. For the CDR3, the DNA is TGTGCCAGCAGCCAACCGGGACCGAGGGACCCAGAGCAGTTCTTC. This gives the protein CASSQPGPRDPEQFF.

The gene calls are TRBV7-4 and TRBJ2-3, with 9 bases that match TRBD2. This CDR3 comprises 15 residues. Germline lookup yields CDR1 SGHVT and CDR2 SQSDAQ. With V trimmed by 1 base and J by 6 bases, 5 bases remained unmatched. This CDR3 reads CASSLDSGRGDTQYF. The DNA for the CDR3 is TGTGCCAGCAGCTTAGATAGCGGGAGAGGGGATACGCAGTATTTT.

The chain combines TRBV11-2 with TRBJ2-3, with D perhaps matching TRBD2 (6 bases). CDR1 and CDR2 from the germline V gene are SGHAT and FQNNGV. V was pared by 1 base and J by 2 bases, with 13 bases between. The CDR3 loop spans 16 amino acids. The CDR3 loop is CASSLVGGESTDTQYF. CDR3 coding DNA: TGTGCCAGCAGCTTAGTCGGGGGAGAGTCCACAGATACGCAGTATTTT.

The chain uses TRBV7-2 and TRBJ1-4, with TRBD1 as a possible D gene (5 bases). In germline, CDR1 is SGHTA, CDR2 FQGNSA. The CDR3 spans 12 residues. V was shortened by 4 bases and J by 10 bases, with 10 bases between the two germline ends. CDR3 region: CASSSGGAKLFF. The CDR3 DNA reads TGTGCCAGCAGCTCCGGGGGTGCAAAACTGTTTTTT.

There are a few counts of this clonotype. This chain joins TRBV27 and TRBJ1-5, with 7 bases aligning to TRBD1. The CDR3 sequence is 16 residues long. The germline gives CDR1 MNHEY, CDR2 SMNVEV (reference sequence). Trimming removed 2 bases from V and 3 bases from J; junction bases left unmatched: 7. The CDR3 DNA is TGTGCCAGCAGTTTACGTCTAGGACAGGCCAATCAGCCCCAGCATTTT. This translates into CASSLRLGQANQPQHF.